The clone carrying this TCR beta chain has only a few counts. The sample is drawn from a study of T-cell memory formation after mild COVID-19. V shed 5 bases and J 5 bases; nucleotides not matched to a gene: 8. In germline, CDR1 is SGHRS, CDR2 YFSETQ. The CDR3 has 15 amino acids. With constant-segment primers, 5'RACE yielded cDNA libraries of TCR alpha and TCR beta that carried sample barcodes and UMIs. TCRdb analysed the 5' RACE reads with MiXCR anew, one entry per CDR3 protein. The sample holds about 400,000 distinct CDR3 sequences, 23% seen once. V gene TRBV5-1 combines with J gene TRBJ2-5; 11 positions match TRBD2. The material sequenced was PBMCs or a T cell subset sorted from them (not recorded which). The receptor's source is an adult woman who had mild COVID-19 (a few samples of this study predate the infection). Cell type and time point are not known. The CDR3, as DNA: TGCGCCAGCAGTCAGACTAGCGGGAAGCTCGAGACCCAGTACTTC. Its protein is CASSQTSGKLETQYF.